The clone carrying this T cell receptor (beta chain) was detected a few times. Its specificity is unknown. The sample originates from a study of T cell repertoires in cytomegalovirus infection. Across the study: Well-studied HLA-B-restricted epitopes and recently identified HLA-C-restricted epitopes of CMV were both used in the study. Matching HLA type and CMV infection were both indicated by public TCR beta signatures. General study findings and limits: Cumulative public TCR beta family frequency identified CMV carriers with the relevant HLA. HLA-C-restricted CMV-specific TCR beta clonotypes prevailed in the ex vivo response.

Germline lookup yields CDR1 MNHEY and CDR2 SMNVEV (reference sequence). V lost 8 bases to trimming and J lost 0 bases; unmatched junction nucleotides: 5. The CDR3 loop spans 15 amino acids. TCRdb re-analysed the reads in MiXCR, keeping a single row per CDR3 protein. The data hold a few hundred thousand distinct CDR3 sequences, with roughly a third observed a single time. This TCR came from a human donor in good health (CMV status not recorded). Some clones in this sample may be carry-over from other donors' samples. This specimen was cultured PBMCs, taken from culture after CMV antigen stimulation. The chain couples TRBV27 to TRBJ2-3; 10 bases are a match to TRBD2. The CDR3: CASLNSGRSTDTQYF. The CDR3 DNA follows: TGTGCCAGCCTCAATAGCGGGAGGAGCACAGATACGCAGTATTTT.